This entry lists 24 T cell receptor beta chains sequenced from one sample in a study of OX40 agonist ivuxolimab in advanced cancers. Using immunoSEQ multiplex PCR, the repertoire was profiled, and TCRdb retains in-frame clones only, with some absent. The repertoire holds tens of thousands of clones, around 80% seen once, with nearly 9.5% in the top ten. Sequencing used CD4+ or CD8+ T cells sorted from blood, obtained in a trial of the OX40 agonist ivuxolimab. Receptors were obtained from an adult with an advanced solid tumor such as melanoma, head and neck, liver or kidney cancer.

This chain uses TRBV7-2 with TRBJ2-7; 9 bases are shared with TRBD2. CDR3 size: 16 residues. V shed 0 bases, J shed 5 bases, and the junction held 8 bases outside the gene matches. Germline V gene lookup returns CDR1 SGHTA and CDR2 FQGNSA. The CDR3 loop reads CASSLAISGGPHEQYF. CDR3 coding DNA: TGTGCCAGCAGCTTAGCGATTAGCGGGGGACCTCACGAGCAGTACTTC. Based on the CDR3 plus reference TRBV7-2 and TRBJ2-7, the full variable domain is GAGVSQSPSNKVTEKGKDVELRCDPISGHTALYWYRQSLGQGLEFLIYFQGNSAPDKSGLPSDRFSAERTGGSVSTLTIQRTQQEDSAVYLCASSLAISGGPHEQYFGPGTRLTVT.

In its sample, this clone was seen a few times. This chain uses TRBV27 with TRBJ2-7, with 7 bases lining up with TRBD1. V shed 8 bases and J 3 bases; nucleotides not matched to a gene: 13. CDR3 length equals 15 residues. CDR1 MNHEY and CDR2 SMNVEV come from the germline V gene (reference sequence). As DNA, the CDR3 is TGTGCCAGCGGTAGATCCAGGACAGGAAGCTACGAGCAGTACTTC. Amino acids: CASGRSRTGSYEQYF.

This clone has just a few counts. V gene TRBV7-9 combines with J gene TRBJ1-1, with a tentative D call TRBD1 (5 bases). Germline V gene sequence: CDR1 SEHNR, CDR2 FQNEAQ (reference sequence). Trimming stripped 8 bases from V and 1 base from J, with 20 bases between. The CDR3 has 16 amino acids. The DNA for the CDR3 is TGTGCCAGCGGAACCGCCTTGGGAGGGGCGAACACTGAAGCTTTCTTT. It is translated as CASGTALGGANTEAFF.

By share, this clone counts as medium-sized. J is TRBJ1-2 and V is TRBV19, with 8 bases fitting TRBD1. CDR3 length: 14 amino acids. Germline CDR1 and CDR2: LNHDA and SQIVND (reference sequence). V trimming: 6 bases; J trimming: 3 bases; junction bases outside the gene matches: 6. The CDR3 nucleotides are TGTGCCAGTAGGAGACAGGGGTCGGACTATGGCTACACCTTC. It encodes CASRRQGSDYGYTF.

The CDR3 DNA sequence: TGCGCCACCTCTACGGGACAGGGGAACGAGCAGTACTTC. This codes for CATSTGQGNEQYF. The chain links TRBV10-1 to TRBJ2-7; 10 bases map to TRBD1. Germline V lookup: CDR1 WNHNN, CDR2 SYGVQD (reference sequence). J was trimmed by 5 bases and V by 10 bases; bases with no gene match: 8. The CDR3 is 13 residues long.

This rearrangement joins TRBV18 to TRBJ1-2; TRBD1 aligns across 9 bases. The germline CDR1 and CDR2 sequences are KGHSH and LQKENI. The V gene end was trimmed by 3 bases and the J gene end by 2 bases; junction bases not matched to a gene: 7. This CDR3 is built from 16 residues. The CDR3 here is CASSPDRGAGNYGYTF. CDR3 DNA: TGTGCCAGCTCACCCGACAGGGGGGCGGGAAACTATGGCTACACCTTC.

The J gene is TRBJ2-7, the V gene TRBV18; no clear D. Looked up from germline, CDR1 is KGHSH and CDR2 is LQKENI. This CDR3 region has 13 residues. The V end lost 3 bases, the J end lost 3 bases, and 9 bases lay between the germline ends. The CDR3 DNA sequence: TGTGCCAGCTCACCGGCCGCGAGCTACGAGCAGTACTTC. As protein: CASSPAASYEQYF. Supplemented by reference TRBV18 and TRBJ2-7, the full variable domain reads NAGVMQNPRHLVRRRGQEARLRCSPMKGHSHVYWYRQLPEEGLKFMVYLQKENIIDESGMPKERFSAEFPKEGPSILRIQQVVRGDSAAYFCASSPAASYEQYFGPGTRLTVT.

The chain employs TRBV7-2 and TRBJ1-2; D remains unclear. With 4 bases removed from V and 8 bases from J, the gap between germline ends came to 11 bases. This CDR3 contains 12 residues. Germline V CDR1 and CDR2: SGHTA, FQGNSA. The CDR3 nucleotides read TGTGCCAGCAGCTATTCTGAGGGAGGCTACACCTTC. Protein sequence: CASSYSEGGYTF.

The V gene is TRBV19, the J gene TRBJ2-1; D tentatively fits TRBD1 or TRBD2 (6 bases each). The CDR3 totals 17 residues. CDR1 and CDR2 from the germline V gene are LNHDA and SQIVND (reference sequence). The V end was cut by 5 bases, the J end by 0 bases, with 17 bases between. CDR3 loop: CASSRLEGGSSYNEQFF. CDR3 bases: TGTGCCAGTAGTCGCCTGGAGGGGGGTAGCTCCTACAATGAGCAGTTCTTC.

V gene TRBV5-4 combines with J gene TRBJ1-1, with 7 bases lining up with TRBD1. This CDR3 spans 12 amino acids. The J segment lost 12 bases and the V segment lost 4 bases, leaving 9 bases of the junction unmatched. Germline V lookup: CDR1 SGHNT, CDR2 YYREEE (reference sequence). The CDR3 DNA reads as TGTGCCAGCAGCGTTTACAGGGGTGATTCTTTCTTT. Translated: CASSVYRGDSFF.

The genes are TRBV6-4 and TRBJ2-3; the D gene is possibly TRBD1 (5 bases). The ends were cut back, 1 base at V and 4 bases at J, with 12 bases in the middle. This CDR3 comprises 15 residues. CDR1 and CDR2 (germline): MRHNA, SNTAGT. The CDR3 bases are TGTGCCAGCAGTGACTGGCTCGACAGTCCAGATACGCAGTATTTT. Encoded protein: CASSDWLDSPDTQYF.

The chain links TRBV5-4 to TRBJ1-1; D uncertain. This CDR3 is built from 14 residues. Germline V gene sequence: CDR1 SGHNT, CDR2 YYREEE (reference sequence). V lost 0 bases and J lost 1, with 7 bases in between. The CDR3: CASSLDRGNTEAFF. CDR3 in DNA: TGTGCCAGCAGCTTGGATCGGGGGAACACTGAAGCTTTCTTT. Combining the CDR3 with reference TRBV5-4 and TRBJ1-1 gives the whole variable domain ETGVTQSPTHLIKTRGQQVTLRCSSQSGHNTVSWYQQALGQGPQFIFQYYREEENGRGNFPPRFSGLQFPNYSSELNVNALELDDSALYLCASSLDRGNTEAFFGQGTRLTVV.

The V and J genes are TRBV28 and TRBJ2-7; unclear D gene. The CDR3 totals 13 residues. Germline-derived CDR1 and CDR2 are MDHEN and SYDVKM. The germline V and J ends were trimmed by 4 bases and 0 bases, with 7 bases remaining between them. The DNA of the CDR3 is TGTGCCAGCAGTTGGGCTACCTCCTACGAGCAGTACTTC. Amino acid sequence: CASSWATSYEQYF.

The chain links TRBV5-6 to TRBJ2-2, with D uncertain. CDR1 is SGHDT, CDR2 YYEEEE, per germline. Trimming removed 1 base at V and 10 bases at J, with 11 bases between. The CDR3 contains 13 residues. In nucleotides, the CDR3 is TGTGCCAGCAGCTTGTTCACCGTGGAGGAGCTGTTTTTT. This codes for CASSLFTVEELFF.

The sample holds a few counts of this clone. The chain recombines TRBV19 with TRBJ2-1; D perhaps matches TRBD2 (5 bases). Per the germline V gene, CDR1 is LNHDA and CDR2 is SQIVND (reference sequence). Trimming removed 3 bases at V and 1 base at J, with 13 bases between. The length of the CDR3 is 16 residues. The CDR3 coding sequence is TGTGCCAGTAGTATTAGTTTGGGAGCATCCTACAATGAGCAGTTCTTC. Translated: CASSISLGASYNEQFF. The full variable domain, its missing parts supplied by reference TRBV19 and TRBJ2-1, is DGGITQSPKYLFRKEGQNVTLSCEQNLNHDAMYWYRQDPGQGLRLIYYSQIVNDFQKGDIAEGYSVSREKKESFPLTVTSAQKNPTAFYLCASSISLGASYNEQFFGPGTRLTVL.

CDR3 sequence (DNA): TGTGCCAGCAGCCAAGAGGAGGTGCGGAACGAGCAGTACTTC. It translates to CASSQEEVRNEQYF. The chain is built from TRBV14 and TRBJ2-7; D is possibly TRBD2 (5 bases). CDR3 length: 14 residues. With 0 bases removed from V and 5 bases from J, the gap between germline ends came to 11 bases. Germline CDR1 reads SGHDN; CDR2 reads FVKESK.

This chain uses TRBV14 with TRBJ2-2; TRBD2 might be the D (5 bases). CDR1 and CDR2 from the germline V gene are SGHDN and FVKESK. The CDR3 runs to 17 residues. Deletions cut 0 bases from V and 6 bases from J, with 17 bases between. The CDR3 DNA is TGTGCCAGCAGCCAAGATCATACCAAAACGAGGGCCGGGGAGCTGTTTTTT. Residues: CASSQDHTKTRAGELFF.

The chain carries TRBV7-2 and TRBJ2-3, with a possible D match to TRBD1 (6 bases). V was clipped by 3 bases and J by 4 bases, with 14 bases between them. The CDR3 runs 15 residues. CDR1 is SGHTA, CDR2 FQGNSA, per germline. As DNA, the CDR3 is TGTGCCAGCAGCTTGAGAGGGGGTTCTTCAGATACGCAGTATTTT. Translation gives CASSLRGGSSDTQYF. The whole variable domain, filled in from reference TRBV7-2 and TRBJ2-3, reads GAGVSQSPSNKVTEKGKDVELRCDPISGHTALYWYRQSLGQGLEFLIYFQGNSAPDKSGLPSDRFSAERTGGSVSTLTIQRTQQEDSAVYLCASSLRGGSSDTQYFGPGTRLTVL.

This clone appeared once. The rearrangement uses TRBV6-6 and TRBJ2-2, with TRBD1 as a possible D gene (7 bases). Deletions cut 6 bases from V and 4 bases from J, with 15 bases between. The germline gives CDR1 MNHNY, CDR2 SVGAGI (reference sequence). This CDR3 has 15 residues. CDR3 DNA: TGTGCCAGCAGCTTCGACAGGGACTCCACCGGGGAGCTGTTTTTT. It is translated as CASSFDRDSTGELFF.

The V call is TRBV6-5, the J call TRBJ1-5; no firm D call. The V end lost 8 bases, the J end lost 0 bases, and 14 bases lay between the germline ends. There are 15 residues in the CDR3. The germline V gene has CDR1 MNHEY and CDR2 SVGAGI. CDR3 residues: CASLLTRNSNQPQHF. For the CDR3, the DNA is TGTGCCAGCCTCCTAACGAGAAATAGCAATCAGCCCCAGCATTTT.

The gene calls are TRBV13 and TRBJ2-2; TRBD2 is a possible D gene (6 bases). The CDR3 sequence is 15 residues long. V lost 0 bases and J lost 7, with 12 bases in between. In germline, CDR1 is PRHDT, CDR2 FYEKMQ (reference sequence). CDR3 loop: CASSLGPGRIGELFF. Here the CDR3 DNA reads TGTGCCAGCAGCTTAGGGCCAGGGAGGATCGGGGAGCTGTTTTTT.

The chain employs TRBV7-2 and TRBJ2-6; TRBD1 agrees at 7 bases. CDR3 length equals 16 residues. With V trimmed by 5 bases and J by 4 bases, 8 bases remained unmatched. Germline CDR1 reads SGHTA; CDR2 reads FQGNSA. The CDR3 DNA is TGTGCCAGCAGCCTCTACAGGGGAGCCGGGGCCAACGTCCTGACTTTC. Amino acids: CASSLYRGAGANVLTF.

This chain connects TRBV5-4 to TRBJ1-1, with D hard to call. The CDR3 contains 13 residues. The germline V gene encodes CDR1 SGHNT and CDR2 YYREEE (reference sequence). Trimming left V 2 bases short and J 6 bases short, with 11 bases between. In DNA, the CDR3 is TGTGCCAGCAGCTTTGGCCTTGACTCTGAAGCTTTCTTT. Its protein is CASSFGLDSEAFF.

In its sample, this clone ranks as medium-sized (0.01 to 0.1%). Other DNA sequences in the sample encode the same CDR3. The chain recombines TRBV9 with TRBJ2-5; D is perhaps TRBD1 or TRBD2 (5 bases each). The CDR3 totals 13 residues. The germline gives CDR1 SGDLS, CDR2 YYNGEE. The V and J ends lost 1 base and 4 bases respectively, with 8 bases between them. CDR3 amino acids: CASSVSRGETQYF. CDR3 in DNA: TGTGCCAGCAGCGTATCGAGGGGAGAGACCCAGTACTTC.